The subject of this entry is one TCR beta chain. These data are taken from a study of cytotoxic CD8 clonotypes in ibrutinib-treated CLL. At the level of the study: Recorded responses included some 24 partial and 2 complete; following median approximately 68 months, roughly 15 stayed remitted and roughly 12 progressed. After treatment lasting a median roughly 12 months, range 6 to 36, response samples were collected.

The CDR3 sequence is 12 residues long. V lost 2 bases and J 4 bases, leaving 6 bases between the germline ends. Per germline, CDR1 SGHDN and CDR2 FVKESK. Profiled with immunoSEQ multiplex PCR; TCRdb holds only in-frame clones, not every one. The sample carries about 130,000 clones, 70% to 90% recorded once. The gene calls are TRBV14 and TRBJ2-7; D is uncertain. The sequence was collected from a human donor with chronic lymphocytic leukemia. Material: PBMCs, obtained after 24 months of ibrutinib treatment. The CDR3 DNA reads as TGTGCCAGCAGCCAATTTGCTTACGAGCAGTACTTC. This codes for CASSQFAYEQYF.